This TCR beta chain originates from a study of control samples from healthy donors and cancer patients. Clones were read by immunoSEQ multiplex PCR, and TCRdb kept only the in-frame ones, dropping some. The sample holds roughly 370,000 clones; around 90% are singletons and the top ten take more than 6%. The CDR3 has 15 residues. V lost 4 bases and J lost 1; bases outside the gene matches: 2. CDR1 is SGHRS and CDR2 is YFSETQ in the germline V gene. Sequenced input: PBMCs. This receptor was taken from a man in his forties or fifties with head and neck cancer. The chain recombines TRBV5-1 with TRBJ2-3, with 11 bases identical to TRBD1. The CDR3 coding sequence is TGCGCCAGCAGCCCGGGACAGGGGGGCACAGATACGCAGTATTTT. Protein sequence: CASSPGQGGTDTQYF.